The present T cell receptor beta chain was sequenced within a study of tumor and adjacent non-tumor tissue in lung cancer. Study as a whole: Patients comprised 12 adenocarcinoma, a couple of squamous cell carcinoma and 1 small cell lung cancer. Patients were aged roughly 31 to 76, ten or so men and about five women, stage I to III.

No cell sorting was done before RNA was extracted from the tissue. This CDR3 has 17 amino acids. From germline, CDR1 is MNHEY and CDR2 SVGAGI. Note on this clonotype: Its ends do not fully match the called genes, so a read error is possible.

TCRbeta libraries were built with three rounds of nested PCR, modified from ARM-PCR. MiXCR, run by TCRdb on the multiplex PCR reads, gives a single entry per CDR3 protein. The table includes some 200,000 distinct CDR3 sequences, 70% to 75% detected once. The sequence derives from a man aged 55-75 years with non-small cell lung cancer. The chain links TRBV6-5 to TRBJ2-6; the match to TRBD1 covers 12 bases. The sequencing sample was made of lung tumor tissue. CDR3 nucleotide sequence: TGTGCCAACAGTTTCGGGACAGGGGGCTCTGGAGCCAACGTCCTGATTTTC. It specifies CANSFGTGGSGANVLIF.